Below are 20 T cell receptor beta chains sequenced from a single sample in a study of cytomegalovirus exposure and HLA in healthy donors. Method: immunoSEQ multiplex PCR; TCRdb's copy keeps in-frame clones and lacks some. The sample includes tens of thousands of clones, roughly 94% of them seen just once. The sequencing input was PBMCs. The receptors were gathered from a man in his late teens or twenties in good health and CMV-seropositive.

A few counts support this clone. The chain recombines TRBV14 with TRBJ1-4; D is ambiguous. V shed 1 base and J shed 13 bases, with 16 bases lying between them. The CDR3 sequence is 14 residues long. CDR1 and CDR2 from the germline V gene are SGHDN and FVKESK. The CDR3 protein is CASSQGTQERVLFF. The CDR3 nucleotides read TGTGCCAGCAGCCAAGGGACTCAAGAACGCGTACTGTTTTTT.

The rearrangement links TRBV28 to TRBJ2-5; D is undetermined. V gave up 2 bases and J gave up 3 bases, with 13 bases separating them. The CDR3 contains 15 residues. Germline loops: CDR1 MDHEN, CDR2 SYDVKM. CDR3 coding DNA: TGTGCCAGCAGTTTACCAGGCGCTGACGAAGAGACCCAGTACTTC. Translating it yields CASSLPGADEETQYF.

The gene calls are TRBV11-3 and TRBJ1-5, with D hard to call. V was clipped by 5 bases and J by 2 bases, with 7 bases between them. Germline CDR1 and CDR2: SGHNT and YENEEA. This CDR3 has 13 residues. The CDR3 spells CASSKTGNQPQHF. In DNA, the CDR3 is TGTGCCAGCAGCAAAACAGGCAATCAGCCCCAGCATTTT.

The J gene is TRBJ1-5, the V gene TRBV6-1; 7 positions match TRBD1. Germline-derived CDR1 and CDR2 are MNHNS and SASEGT. This CDR3 has 13 amino acids. J gave up 7 bases and V 7 bases, and 7 bases lay outside the gene matches. The CDR3 DNA is TGTGCCAGCAAGACAGGGTCCGGGCAGCCCCAGCATTTT. As protein: CASKTGSGQPQHF.

The rearrangement joins TRBV28 to TRBJ2-3, with D possibly TRBD2 on 6 matching bases. V was clipped by 7 bases and J by 6 bases, with 29 bases between them. CDR1 and CDR2 from the germline V gene are MDHEN and SYDVKM. The CDR3 has 18 residues. The CDR3 reads CASTFAVGSGRSRDTQYF. In DNA, the CDR3 is TGTGCCAGCACGTTCGCCGTGGGTAGCGGAAGGTCTCGTGATACGCAGTATTTT.

The chain has TRBV7-9 and TRBJ1-1; TRBD1 matches at 8 bases. V was clipped by 5 bases and J by 1 base; unmatched bases: 3. The CDR3 runs 14 residues. Per germline, CDR1 SEHNR and CDR2 FQNEAQ (reference sequence). The CDR3 DNA follows: TGTGCCAGCAGCCGGACAGGGAGGAACACTGAAGCTTTCTTT. Residues: CASSRTGRNTEAFF.

The V call is TRBV11-2, the J call TRBJ2-1; 7 bases fit TRBD1. Germline V lookup: CDR1 SGHAT, CDR2 FQNNGV. CDR3 length equals 15 residues. Germline trimming cut 4 bases from V and 2 bases from J; bases unmatched to any gene: 5. CDR3 amino acids: CASSSRDSTYNEQFF. The CDR3 DNA is TGTGCCAGCAGCTCCCGGGACAGTACCTACAATGAGCAGTTCTTC.

This clone was observed a single time. The DNA is left out, because the CDR3 cannot be placed on it with certainty; the CDR3 is given as TCRdb lists it. J is TRBJ1-6 and V is TRBV11-2; the DNA was not used to check the table's D call, TRBD1. Germline values: CDR1 SGHAT, CDR2 FQNNGV. The CDR3 contains 18 residues when both ends are counted. This chain's CDR3 is CASSFSLDRRSANSPLHF.

The rearrangement links TRBV28 to TRBJ2-3, with no clear D. The V gene lost 1 base and the J gene lost 4 bases, with 12 bases spanning the gap. Germline loops: CDR1 MDHEN, CDR2 SYDVKM. The length of the CDR3 is 15 residues. The CDR3 reads CASSLFPREPDTQYF. The CDR3 coding sequence is TGTGCCAGCAGTTTATTCCCCCGTGAGCCAGATACGCAGTATTTT. Combining the CDR3 with reference TRBV28 and TRBJ2-3 gives the whole variable domain DVKVTQSSRYLVKRTGEKVFLECVQDMDHENMFWYRQDPGLGLRLIYFSYDVKMKEKGDIPEGYSVSREKKERFSLILESASTNQTSMYLCASSLFPREPDTQYFGPGTRLTVL.

The V and J genes are TRBV27 and TRBJ1-4; 7 bases are a match to TRBD1. The length of the CDR3 is 14 residues. The ends lost 5 bases at V and 8 bases at J; junction bases unmatched: 8. Germline V gene sequence: CDR1 MNHEY, CDR2 SMNVEV (reference sequence). The CDR3 loop is CASSPRQGYEKLFF. CDR3 coding DNA: TGTGCCAGCAGTCCCAGACAGGGCTACGAAAAACTGTTTTTT. Complete variable domain (other parts from reference TRBV27 and TRBJ1-4): EAQVTQNPRYLITVTGKKLTVTCSQNMNHEYMSWYRQDPGLGLRQIYYSMNVEVTDKGDVPEGYKVSRKEKRNFPLILESPSPNQTSLYFCASSPRQGYEKLFFGSGTQLSVL.

The chain carries TRBV6-5 and TRBJ1-1; possible D gene TRBD1, 5 bases. V was trimmed by 2 bases and J by 3 bases, leaving 10 bases between them. The CDR3 loop spans 14 amino acids. Germline V gene sequence: CDR1 MNHEY, CDR2 SVGAGI. The CDR3 loop is CASSYAREDTEAFF. The DNA of the CDR3 is TGTGCCAGCAGTTACGCCAGGGAGGACACTGAAGCTTTCTTT.

The rearrangement links TRBV11-1 to TRBJ2-5; no firm D call. This CDR3 spans 14 amino acids. Trimming left V 1 base short and J 1 base short, with 7 bases between. Germline assignment: CDR1 SGHAT and CDR2 FQDESV (reference sequence). CDR3: CASSLGATQETQYF. Written as DNA, the CDR3 is TGTGCCAGCAGCTTAGGCGCCACCCAAGAGACCCAGTACTTC.

This sequence joins TRBV25-1 and TRBJ1-1; 7 bases fit TRBD1. This CDR3 contains 12 residues. Germline V gene data show CDR1 as MGHDK and CDR2 as SYGVNS. V gave up 6 bases and J gave up 4 bases; unmatched junction bases: 2. This CDR3 reads CASRQGPTEAFF. The CDR3 DNA reads TGTGCCAGCAGACAGGGGCCCACTGAAGCTTTCTTT.

The chain combines TRBV19 with TRBJ2-1; TRBD1 is a possible D gene (6 bases). The length of the CDR3 is 16 residues. V lost 5 bases to trimming and J lost 0 bases, with 14 bases between them. CDR1 and CDR2 (germline): LNHDA, SQIVND (reference sequence). The CDR3 sequence is CASSSDRFSSYNEQFF. The DNA of the CDR3 is TGTGCCAGTAGTTCCGACAGGTTTAGCTCCTACAATGAGCAGTTCTTC.

The rearrangement links TRBV7-2 to TRBJ1-3, with 7 bases aligning to TRBD1. CDR1 SGHTA and CDR2 FQGNSA come from the germline V gene. Trimming removed 4 bases from V and 2 bases from J; junction bases left unmatched: 5. This CDR3 spans 15 amino acids. CDR3 sequence reads: CASSSRGEPGNTIYF. The DNA for the CDR3 is TGTGCCAGCAGCTCCAGGGGGGAGCCTGGAAACACCATATATTTT.

The chain has TRBV19 and TRBJ1-2; 7 nucleotides agree with TRBD1. V was pared by 8 bases and J by 7 bases, with 10 bases of the junction left unmatched. This CDR3 region has 13 residues. Germline CDR1 reads LNHDA; CDR2 reads SQIVND (reference sequence). The CDR3 nucleotides read TGTGCCAGTTCCCCGAGACAGGGTGGTGGCTACACCTTC. Its protein is CASSPRQGGGYTF.

V and J are TRBV5-1 and TRBJ2-5; 13 bases fit TRBD2. CDR3 size: 19 residues. Losses at the gene ends were 4 bases for V and 1 base for J; bases not matched to a gene: 13. Germline CDR1 reads SGHRS; CDR2 reads YFSETQ. The CDR3 reads CASSPSGTSGDRRQETQYF. In DNA form, the CDR3 reads TGCGCCAGCAGCCCATCCGGGACTAGCGGGGATAGGCGCCAAGAGACCCAGTACTTC.

V and J are TRBV6-5 and TRBJ2-2, with D unclear. Germline V CDR1 and CDR2: MNHEY, SVGAGI. CDR3 size: 14 residues. V was pared by 4 bases and J by 1 base, with 7 bases between. The CDR3 sequence is CASSSVQNTGELFF. The DNA of the CDR3 is TGTGCCAGCAGTTCTGTACAGAACACCGGGGAGCTGTTTTTT.

This clone occurred once. The J gene is TRBJ1-2, the V gene TRBV28; possible D gene TRBD1, 6 bases. Germline V gene data show CDR1 as MDHEN and CDR2 as SYDVKM. V lost 3 bases, J lost 4 bases, and 9 bases lay in between. The CDR3 length is 13 residues. The CDR3 region is CASSLGAGYGYTF. CDR3 nucleotides: TGTGCCAGCAGTTTGGGGGCTGGCTATGGCTACACCTTC.

Only one count was recorded for this clone. This chain uses TRBV7-9 with TRBJ2-7, with a possible D match to TRBD1 (6 bases). V was pared by 2 bases and J by 7 bases, with 9 bases between. The CDR3 extends over 12 amino acids. Germline CDR1 SEHNR, CDR2 FQNEAQ (reference sequence). CDR3 protein: CASSLTGREQYF. The CDR3, as DNA: TGTGCCAGCAGCTTAACAGGGCGGGAGCAGTACTTC.